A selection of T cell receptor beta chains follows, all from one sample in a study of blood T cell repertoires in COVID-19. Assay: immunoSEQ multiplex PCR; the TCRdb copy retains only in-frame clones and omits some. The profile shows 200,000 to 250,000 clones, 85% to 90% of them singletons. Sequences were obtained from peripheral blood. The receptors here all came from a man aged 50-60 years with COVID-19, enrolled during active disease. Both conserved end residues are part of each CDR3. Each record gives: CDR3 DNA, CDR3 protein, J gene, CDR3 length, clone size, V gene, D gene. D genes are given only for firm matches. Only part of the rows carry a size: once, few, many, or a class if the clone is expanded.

CDR3nt: TGTGCCAGCAGTTACGACCAGGGCTCGGGTTCACCCCTCCACTTT
CDR3aa: CASSYDQGSGSPLHF
j_gene: TRBJ1-6
len: 15
abundance: NA
v_gene: TRBV6-5
d_gene: NA

CDR3nt: TGTGCCAGCAGCGGGGGACAGCAAGAGACCCAGTACTTC
CDR3aa: CASSGGQQETQYF
j_gene: TRBJ2-5
len: 13
abundance: NA
v_gene: TRBV7-6
d_gene: TRBD1

CDR3nt: TGTGCCAGCAGTTCGGCCGACCAGGGAAATCAGCCCCAGCATTTT
CDR3aa: CASSSADQGNQPQHF
j_gene: TRBJ1-5
len: 15
abundance: NA
v_gene: TRBV27
d_gene: NA

CDR3nt: TGCGCCAGCAGCCTGGGGACTACAGGGGCAGAGACCCAGTACTTC
CDR3aa: CASSLGTTGAETQYF
j_gene: TRBJ2-5
len: 15
abundance: NA
v_gene: TRBV5-1
d_gene: NA

CDR3nt: TGTGCCAGAGGGGACAGGGGTACAGATACGCAGTATTTT
CDR3aa: CARGDRGTDTQYF
j_gene: TRBJ2-3
len: 13
abundance: NA
v_gene: TRBV2
d_gene: TRBD1

CDR3nt: TGTGCCAGCTCACCTAGTAGCCCGGACAGAGATCAGCCCCAGCATTTT
CDR3aa: CASSPSSPDRDQPQHF
j_gene: TRBJ1-5
len: 16
abundance: NA
v_gene: TRBV18
d_gene: NA

CDR3nt: TGTGCCAGCAGCTTGGCCCCGACAGGGAGCTCCTACGAGCAGTACTTC
CDR3aa: CASSLAPTGSSYEQYF
j_gene: TRBJ2-7
len: 16
abundance: once
v_gene: TRBV5-4
d_gene: TRBD1

CDR3nt: TGTGCCAGCAGTTACCTGCGGACTAGCGCTGCCGGGGAGCTGTTTTTT
CDR3aa: CASSYLRTSAAGELFF
j_gene: TRBJ2-2
len: 16
abundance: NA
v_gene: TRBV6-2/TRBV6-3
d_gene: TRBD2

CDR3nt: TGTGCCAGCAGCCGGGACACCCGGGGGGGGAATTCACCCCTCCACTTT
CDR3aa: CASSRDTRGGNSPLHF
j_gene: TRBJ1-6
len: 16
abundance: NA
v_gene: TRBV5-4
d_gene: NA

CDR3nt: TGTGCCAGCAGCTTAAGGACAGACTACGAGCAGTACTTC
CDR3aa: CASSLRTDYEQYF
j_gene: TRBJ2-7
len: 13
abundance: NA
v_gene: TRBV7-8
d_gene: NA

CDR3nt: TGTGCCTGGAGTGTGGGGCAAGTGGGCAATCAGCCCCAGCATTTT
CDR3aa: CAWSVGQVGNQPQHF
j_gene: TRBJ1-5
len: 15
abundance: few
v_gene: TRBV30
d_gene: NA

CDR3nt: TGTGCCAGCAGGAGAGACAGGGTAAAGGCCGGGGAGCTGTTTTTT
CDR3aa: CASRRDRVKAGELFF
j_gene: TRBJ2-2
len: 15
abundance: NA
v_gene: TRBV7-9
d_gene: TRBD1

CDR3nt: TGCGCCAGCAGCCCGGGACAGCCTGGGGATGGCTACACCTTC
CDR3aa: CASSPGQPGDGYTF
j_gene: TRBJ1-2
len: 14
abundance: NA
v_gene: TRBV5-1
d_gene: TRBD1

CDR3nt: TGTGCCAGTAGTCGAATACGGGACAGAGCTAGCAATCAGCCCCAGCATTTT
CDR3aa: CASSRIRDRASNQPQHF
j_gene: TRBJ1-5
len: 17
abundance: NA
v_gene: TRBV19
d_gene: TRBD1

CDR3nt: TGTGCCAGTAGTTCCGCGGGACAGGCCGCCTATGGCTACACCTTC
CDR3aa: CASSSAGQAAYGYTF
j_gene: TRBJ1-2
len: 15
abundance: NA
v_gene: TRBV19
d_gene: TRBD1

CDR3nt: TGTGCCAGCAGCCCTCAGGGGGCTTCTTTTAATTCACCCCTCCACTTT
CDR3aa: CASSPQGASFNSPLHF
j_gene: TRBJ1-6
len: 16
abundance: NA
v_gene: TRBV27
d_gene: TRBD1

CDR3nt: TGCGCCAGCAGCTCTCAGACAGGGGTGAACACTGAAGCTTTCTTT
CDR3aa: CASSSQTGVNTEAFF
j_gene: TRBJ1-1
len: 15
abundance: NA
v_gene: TRBV5-1
d_gene: TRBD1

CDR3nt: TGCGCCAGCAGCCAAGTAAACAGGGGGGATGGAGCTTTCTTT
CDR3aa: CASSQVNRGDGAFF
j_gene: TRBJ1-1
len: 14
abundance: NA
v_gene: TRBV4-1
d_gene: TRBD1

CDR3nt: TGCGCCAGCAGCCAGGGGCCCCCGAGAATCTACAATGAGCAGTTCTTC
CDR3aa: CASSQGPPRIYNEQFF
j_gene: TRBJ2-1
len: 16
abundance: NA
v_gene: TRBV4-3
d_gene: NA

CDR3nt: TGTGCCAGCAGACGGACAGGGGTTTCTGAAGCTTTCTTT
CDR3aa: CASRRTGVSEAFF
j_gene: TRBJ1-1
len: 13
abundance: NA
v_gene: TRBV25-1
d_gene: TRBD1

CDR3nt: TGTGCCAGCAGTTTGAAGGGGGACAGTGAAGCTTTCTTT
CDR3aa: CASSLKGDSEAFF
j_gene: TRBJ1-1
len: 13
abundance: NA
v_gene: TRBV12-3/TRBV12-4
d_gene: TRBD1

CDR3nt: TGTGCCAGCAGTATAGGGAGAAATTCACCCCTCCACTTT
CDR3aa: CASSIGRNSPLHF
j_gene: TRBJ1-6
len: 13
abundance: NA
v_gene: TRBV6-2/TRBV6-3
d_gene: NA

CDR3nt: TGTGCCAGCTCTCCCCGGACAGGGGCTAGCACAGATACGCAGTATTTT
CDR3aa: CASSPRTGASTDTQYF
j_gene: TRBJ2-3
len: 16
abundance: NA
v_gene: TRBV18
d_gene: TRBD1

CDR3nt: TGTGCCAGCAGTTTACCGGGGACAGTTTCCTACAATGAGCAGTTCTTC
CDR3aa: CASSLPGTVSYNEQFF
j_gene: TRBJ2-1
len: 16
abundance: NA
v_gene: TRBV28
d_gene: TRBD1

CDR3nt: TGTGCCAGCAGTGAGTGGGCAGCCAACACTGAAGCTTTCTTT
CDR3aa: CASSEWAANTEAFF
j_gene: TRBJ1-1
len: 14
abundance: NA
v_gene: TRBV6-1
d_gene: NA

CDR3nt: TGTGCCAGCAGCACCACTAGCGGGGTGGACGAGCAGTACTTC
CDR3aa: CASSTTSGVDEQYF
j_gene: TRBJ2-7
len: 14
abundance: NA
v_gene: TRBV7-9
d_gene: TRBD2

CDR3nt: TGTGCCAGCAGCTTCCACACAGATACGCAGTATTTT
CDR3aa: CASSFHTDTQYF
j_gene: TRBJ2-3
len: 12
abundance: NA
v_gene: TRBV11-2
d_gene: NA

CDR3nt: TGTGCCAGCAGCTACCGGGATCCATACGAGCAGTACTTC
CDR3aa: CASSYRDPYEQYF
j_gene: TRBJ2-7
len: 13
abundance: few
v_gene: TRBV11-3
d_gene: NA

CDR3nt: TGTGCCAGCAGTTCCAGGGGGCTACGGGACCAATGGGGCAATGAGCAGTTCTTC
CDR3aa: CASSSRGLRDQWGNEQFF
j_gene: TRBJ2-1
len: 18
abundance: few
v_gene: TRBV6-2/TRBV6-3
d_gene: TRBD1

CDR3nt: TGTGCCAGCAGCCACGCTAGGATCCCCCACGAGCAGTACTTC
CDR3aa: CASSHARIPHEQYF
j_gene: TRBJ2-7
len: 14
abundance: once
v_gene: TRBV7-9
d_gene: NA

CDR3nt: TGTGCCAGCAGTTTTGGGCCTTCCTGGGTCTGGGAGCAGTACTTC
CDR3aa: CASSFGPSWVWEQYF
j_gene: TRBJ2-7
len: 15
abundance: NA
v_gene: TRBV27
d_gene: NA

CDR3nt: TGTGCCAGCAGCAGACGACAGGGTGGCCACAATGAGCAGTTCTTC
CDR3aa: CASSRRQGGHNEQFF
j_gene: TRBJ2-1
len: 15
abundance: NA
v_gene: TRBV7-6
d_gene: TRBD1

CDR3nt: TGTGCCAGCAGCTTGGTGACGGGGGGCAGACAGAACACTGAAGCTTTCTTT
CDR3aa: CASSLVTGGRQNTEAFF
j_gene: TRBJ1-1
len: 17
abundance: NA
v_gene: TRBV5-6
d_gene: NA

CDR3nt: TGTGCCAGCAGCTTATCGTCCTCTGGAAACACCATATATTTT
CDR3aa: CASSLSSSGNTIYF
j_gene: TRBJ1-3
len: 14
abundance: few
v_gene: TRBV7-9
d_gene: NA

CDR3nt: TGCAGCGTGTCAGGACAGGGGCGCACCGGGGAGCTGTTTTTT
CDR3aa: CSVSGQGRTGELFF
j_gene: TRBJ2-2
len: 14
abundance: NA
v_gene: TRBV29-1
d_gene: TRBD1

CDR3nt: TGTGCCAGCAGCTTAATCTCAGGAAATAATGAAAAACTGTTTTTT
CDR3aa: CASSLISGNNEKLFF
j_gene: TRBJ1-4
len: 15
abundance: NA
v_gene: TRBV7-8
d_gene: NA

CDR3nt: TGTGCCAGCAAACCGGACCCCGGGATTGAAAAACTGTTTTTT
CDR3aa: CASKPDPGIEKLFF
j_gene: TRBJ1-4
len: 14
abundance: NA
v_gene: TRBV5-4
d_gene: NA

CDR3nt: TGTGCCAGCAGCTTTCCCGGACGGGAACACGAGCAGTACTTC
CDR3aa: CASSFPGREHEQYF
j_gene: TRBJ2-7
len: 14
abundance: NA
v_gene: TRBV7-2
d_gene: NA

CDR3nt: TGTGCCAGCACCAGTTACACCGGGGAGCTGTTTTTT
CDR3aa: CASTSYTGELFF
j_gene: TRBJ2-2
len: 12
abundance: once
v_gene: TRBV6-5
d_gene: NA

CDR3nt: TGTGCCAGCACGACCCAGGGAAACAATAATGAAAAACTGTTTTTT
CDR3aa: CASTTQGNNNEKLFF
j_gene: TRBJ1-4
len: 15
abundance: NA
v_gene: TRBV6-5
d_gene: NA

CDR3nt: TGTGCCAGCAGCTCCAGTACAGGGGGCTCTAATTCACCCCTCCACTTT
CDR3aa: CASSSSTGGSNSPLHF
j_gene: TRBJ1-6
len: 16
abundance: few
v_gene: TRBV7-8
d_gene: TRBD1

CDR3nt: TGTGCCAGCAGCTTTACGCCAGGGGACCTTTGGGAGCAGTACTTC
CDR3aa: CASSFTPGDLWEQYF
j_gene: TRBJ2-7
len: 15
abundance: NA
v_gene: TRBV7-9
d_gene: NA

CDR3nt: TGTGCCAGCAGCATTAGCTACGAGCAGTACTTC
CDR3aa: CASSISYEQYF
j_gene: TRBJ2-7
len: 11
abundance: NA
v_gene: TRBV5-6
d_gene: NA

CDR3nt: TGTGCCAGCAGCACCGGACAGCCCTCGGGGACTGAAGCTTTCTTT
CDR3aa: CASSTGQPSGTEAFF
j_gene: TRBJ1-1
len: 15
abundance: NA
v_gene: TRBV3-1/TRBV3-2
d_gene: NA

CDR3nt: TGTGCCAGCTCACCACGGCCAACAGGGCAAGAGACCCAGTACTTC
CDR3aa: CASSPRPTGQETQYF
j_gene: TRBJ2-5
len: 15
abundance: NA
v_gene: TRBV18
d_gene: NA

CDR3nt: TGCGCCAGCAGCTTGGCCGGACAGGAGAGCTATGGCTACACCTTC
CDR3aa: CASSLAGQESYGYTF
j_gene: TRBJ1-2
len: 15
abundance: NA
v_gene: TRBV5-1
d_gene: TRBD1

CDR3nt: TGTGCCAGCTCACCACCGTCAGGGGGGACCGGGGAGCTGTTTTTT
CDR3aa: CASSPPSGGTGELFF
j_gene: TRBJ2-2
len: 15
abundance: NA
v_gene: TRBV18
d_gene: NA

CDR3nt: TGTGCCAGCAGCTTGGGAGGGACTAGCGGTCTTAGCAATGAGCAGTTCTTC
CDR3aa: CASSLGGTSGLSNEQFF
j_gene: TRBJ2-1
len: 17
abundance: NA
v_gene: TRBV7-9
d_gene: TRBD2

CDR3nt: TGTGCCAGCAGCTTAGCCGAAGGAGCCTACGAGCAGTACTTC
CDR3aa: CASSLAEGAYEQYF
j_gene: TRBJ2-7
len: 14
abundance: NA
v_gene: TRBV7-6
d_gene: NA

CDR3nt: TGTGCCAGCGGGCAGGGCAATCAGCCCCAGCATTTT
CDR3aa: CASGQGNQPQHF
j_gene: TRBJ1-5
len: 12
abundance: NA
v_gene: TRBV28
d_gene: NA

CDR3nt: TGTGCCACCAGCAGCCAGGACAGGGGGCTTGATGGCTACACCTTC
CDR3aa: CATSSQDRGLDGYTF
j_gene: TRBJ1-2
len: 15
abundance: NA
v_gene: TRBV15
d_gene: TRBD1

CDR3nt: TGTGCCAGCAGCGGGCAGGGGTCGCTCAATCAGCCCCAGCATTTT
CDR3aa: CASSGQGSLNQPQHF
j_gene: TRBJ1-5
len: 15
abundance: NA
v_gene: TRBV3-1/TRBV3-2
d_gene: NA

CDR3nt: TGTGCCATCAGTGAGTCAGCGGGAGTAGGGGAGACCCAGTACTTC
CDR3aa: CAISESAGVGETQYF
j_gene: TRBJ2-5
len: 15
abundance: NA
v_gene: TRBV10-3
d_gene: TRBD2

CDR3nt: TGTGCCAGCAGCAGAACGCGGGTGGGTCAGCCCCAGCATTTT
CDR3aa: CASSRTRVGQPQHF
j_gene: TRBJ1-5
len: 14
abundance: NA
v_gene: TRBV7-2
d_gene: NA

CDR3nt: TGTGCCAGCAGCCAAGTCGGAGGGGGAGGGGACGAGCAGTACTTC
CDR3aa: CASSQVGGGGDEQYF
j_gene: TRBJ2-7
len: 15
abundance: NA
v_gene: TRBV4-2
d_gene: NA